This T cell receptor beta chain was recovered during a study of blood T cells in healthy people across ages. Using a J-beta primer mix together with a sample-barcoded 5' primer, a second PCR was run for about 7 to 12 cycles. TCRdb ran MiXCR on the 5' RACE reads and lists one entry per CDR3 protein. Altogether around 990,000 distinct CDR3 sequences are present, about two fifths being singletons, with the ten largest covering about 12%. This CDR3 has 13 residues. Germline lookup yields CDR1 DFQATT and CDR2 SNEGSKA (reference sequence). V was clipped by 4 bases and J by 7 bases; unmatched bases: 3. Input material: blood. The chain combines TRBV20-1 with TRBJ1-6, with 8 bases that match TRBD1. This sequence originates from a man aged 18 to 29 in good health. This CDR3 is CSATGGANSPLHF. Here the CDR3 DNA reads TGCAGTGCTACAGGGGGCGCGAATTCACCCCTCCACTTT.